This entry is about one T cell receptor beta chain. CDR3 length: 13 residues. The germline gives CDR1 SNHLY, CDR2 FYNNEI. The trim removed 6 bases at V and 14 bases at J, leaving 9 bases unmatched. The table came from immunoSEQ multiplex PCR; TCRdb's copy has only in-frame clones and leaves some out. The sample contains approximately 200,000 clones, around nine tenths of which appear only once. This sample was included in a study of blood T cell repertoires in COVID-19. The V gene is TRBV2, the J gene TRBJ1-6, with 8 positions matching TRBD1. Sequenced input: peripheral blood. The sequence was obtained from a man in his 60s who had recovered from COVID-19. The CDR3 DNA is TGTGCCAGCAGCGTGACAGGGGCTGAGTCCCTCCACTTT. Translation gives CASSVTGAESLHF.